This TCR beta chain emerged from a study of breast tumors, draining lymph nodes, adjacent tissues. The study, taken as a whole, reports: Most tumor T cells seemingly derive from lymph node, then expand in tumor. Tumors had less TCR diversity than lymph nodes, more than nontumor tissue.

TCRdb used MiXCR to reprocess the multiplex PCR reads, holding one entry per CDR3 protein. This sample has 200,000 or so distinct CDR3 sequences; approximately 33% occur once, and the top ten carry 4% to 5.5%. The lymph nodes were axillary draining lymph nodes from breast cancer patients. There are many counts of this clonotype. Its target is unknown. This clonotype originated in a female donor with breast cancer. Some clones in this sample may be carry-over from other donors' samples. Sequenced: axillary lymph node tissue.

In nucleotides, the CDR3 is TGTGCCAGCTCCCTCACTAGCACAGATACGCAGTATTTT. This gives the protein CASSLTSTDTQYF. The chain has TRBV18 and TRBJ2-3; no definite D call. The CDR3 is made up of 13 amino acids. Between the trimmed V and J ends, which lost 6 bases and 0 bases, there was a span of 7 bases. CDR1 is KGHSH and CDR2 is LQKENI in the germline V gene.